The T cell receptor beta chain under discussion was sequenced for a study of blood T cells in healthy people across ages. Study-level results: PBMCs went unsorted, and a conclusive naive versus antigen-experienced comparison was therefore prevented. A roughly linear fall in TCR beta diversity per million T cells was seen with increasing age.

Concerning this clonotype: What it binds is not known. The conserved phenylalanine or tryptophan normally closing the CDR3 is absent here, so this likely arose from a read error.

The CDR3 totals 11 residues. Germline V gene sequence: CDR1 MNHNY, CDR2 SVGAGI (reference sequence). Trimming took off 5 bases at V and 6 bases at J, with 4 bases between the two ends. Each sample gave at least 6 million isolated PBMCs. With a J-beta primer mix and a sample-barcoded 5' primer, a second PCR ran 7 to 11 cycles. TCRdb re-called the 5' RACE reads with MiXCR, one entry per CDR3 protein. Among about 1,500,000 distinct CDR3 sequences, approximately 30% were seen once, and the ten largest hold about 8%. The chain links TRBV6-6 to TRBJ1-4; no clear D gene. The sequence was collected from a woman aged 25 to 39 in good health. The sequenced sample consisted of blood. The CDR3 nucleotides are TGTGCCAGCAGTGGATATGAAAAACTGTTTTTA. Protein sequence: CASSGYEKLFL.